This is a list of T cell receptor beta chains from one sample in a study of shared clonotypes between healthy human individuals. Data came from immunoSEQ multiplex PCR; TCRdb stores just in-frame clones and leaves some out. The repertoire holds under 850,000 clones, with around 70% as singletons. Sequencing was carried out using memory CD4+ T cells sorted from blood. These receptors were obtained from a young woman in good health. Both conserved end residues are part of each CDR3. The order of the fields is CDR3 DNA, CDR3 protein, D gene, clone size, V gene, J gene. D genes are given only for firm matches. Expanded clones are given a class, and other clones once, few, many or no size at all.

CDR3 DNA: TGCAGCGTTGAATTTGACGGTTACGAGCAGTACTTC
CDR3 protein: CSVEFDGYEQYF
D gene: -
clone size: -
V gene: TRBV29-1
J gene: TRBJ2-7

CDR3 DNA: TGTGCCAGCAGTCCGCCCGTGGGCCACACAGATACGCAGTATTTT
CDR3 protein: CASSPPVGHTDTQYF
D gene: -
clone size: -
V gene: TRBV28
J gene: TRBJ2-3

CDR3 DNA: TGTGCCAGCAGCCAAAGTCAAGGGAGCTACACCTTC
CDR3 protein: CASSQSQGSYTF
D gene: -
clone size: once
V gene: TRBV7-2
J gene: TRBJ1-2

CDR3 DNA: TGTGCCAGCAGGGTACAGGGTGGTCAGCCCCAGCATTTT
CDR3 protein: CASRVQGGQPQHF
D gene: -
clone size: once
V gene: TRBV28
J gene: TRBJ1-5

CDR3 DNA: TGTGCCAGCAGGCGACCGGGACTTACCTATGGCTACACCTTC
CDR3 protein: CASRRPGLTYGYTF
D gene: -
clone size: -
V gene: TRBV28
J gene: TRBJ1-2

CDR3 DNA: TGTGCCAGCAGTTTATCGGGGGAGGGGTCGAGCTATGGCTACACCTTC
CDR3 protein: CASSLSGEGSSYGYTF
D gene: -
clone size: -
V gene: TRBV27
J gene: TRBJ1-2

CDR3 DNA: TGTGCCACCAGCATGAGGTCAGGGATCGGTCGCGAGCCCCAGCATTTT
CDR3 protein: CATSMRSGIGREPQHF
D gene: -
clone size: -
V gene: TRBV15
J gene: TRBJ1-5

CDR3 DNA: TGTGCCAGCAGTGTGCGACAGGGGAATCAGCCCCAGCATTTT
CDR3 protein: CASSVRQGNQPQHF
D gene: TRBD1
clone size: few
V gene: TRBV2
J gene: TRBJ1-5

CDR3 DNA: TGTGCCAGCAGTTCCACGGACGGCTACGAGCAGTACTTC
CDR3 protein: CASSSTDGYEQYF
D gene: -
clone size: -
V gene: TRBV6-5
J gene: TRBJ2-7

CDR3 DNA: TGTGCCAGCAGCCCACCCTTAGCGGGAGTTGGAGAGACCCAGTACTTC
CDR3 protein: CASSPPLAGVGETQYF
D gene: TRBD2
clone size: many
V gene: TRBV2
J gene: TRBJ2-5

CDR3 DNA: TGTGCCAGCAGTCTCCCAGGGTTGAGCTCCTACAATGAGCAGTTCTTC
CDR3 protein: CASSLPGLSSYNEQFF
D gene: -
clone size: -
V gene: TRBV28
J gene: TRBJ2-1

CDR3 DNA: TGTGCCAGCAGTTTATGGTTTGGCCCGGGGCACACTGAAGCTTTCTTT
CDR3 protein: CASSLWFGPGHTEAFF
D gene: -
clone size: -
V gene: TRBV27
J gene: TRBJ1-1

CDR3 DNA: TGTGCCTCCCGACTAGCGGGGCGACATGAGCAGTTCTTC
CDR3 protein: CASRLAGRHEQFF
D gene: TRBD2
clone size: -
V gene: TRBV30
J gene: TRBJ2-1

CDR3 DNA: TGTGCCACGAGGGGGTTACAGGGCGATCAGCCCCAGCATTTT
CDR3 protein: CATRGLQGDQPQHF
D gene: -
clone size: -
V gene: TRBV19
J gene: TRBJ1-5

CDR3 DNA: TGTGCCAGCAGCTTAACCGGGACGGCAACTAATGAAAAACTGTTTTTT
CDR3 protein: CASSLTGTATNEKLFF
D gene: -
clone size: -
V gene: TRBV7-8
J gene: TRBJ1-4

CDR3 DNA: TGTGCCATCAGTGAGCGGGAGGGCCGCGAGCAGTACTTC
CDR3 protein: CAISEREGREQYF
D gene: TRBD2
clone size: -
V gene: TRBV10-3
J gene: TRBJ2-7

CDR3 DNA: TGTGCCAGCAGCCCCATAGCCGCCCCGTATGGCTACACCTTC
CDR3 protein: CASSPIAAPYGYTF
D gene: -
clone size: -
V gene: TRBV7-6
J gene: TRBJ1-2

CDR3 DNA: TGTGCCAGCAGTGTACTAGACTCGAACACCGGGGAGCTGTTTTTT
CDR3 protein: CASSVLDSNTGELFF
D gene: -
clone size: -
V gene: TRBV25-1
J gene: TRBJ2-2

CDR3 DNA: TGCGCCAGCAGCCCAAGGGGACTAGCGGGAGTAGCAGATACGCAGTATTTT
CDR3 protein: CASSPRGLAGVADTQYF
D gene: TRBD2
clone size: -
V gene: TRBV4-1
J gene: TRBJ2-3

CDR3 DNA: TGTGCCAGCAGCTTAGTGGAGGGACAGTTCGAGCAGTACTTC
CDR3 protein: CASSLVEGQFEQYF
D gene: -
clone size: -
V gene: TRBV11-2
J gene: TRBJ2-7

CDR3 DNA: TGTGCCAGCAGCCAAGTTTGGTCACAGGGGAATGAAGCTTTCTTT
CDR3 protein: CASSQVWSQGNEAFF
D gene: TRBD1
clone size: -
V gene: TRBV7-2
J gene: TRBJ1-1

CDR3 DNA: TGTGCCAGCAGTCCCGAAACAGGGAGTCAGCCCCAGCATTTT
CDR3 protein: CASSPETGSQPQHF
D gene: -
clone size: -
V gene: TRBV6-6
J gene: TRBJ1-5

CDR3 DNA: TGTGCCAGCAGTGGGCAGGGGGATTCGGTTGGCTACACCTTC
CDR3 protein: CASSGQGDSVGYTF
D gene: TRBD1
clone size: -
V gene: TRBV6-1
J gene: TRBJ1-2

CDR3 DNA: TGTGCCAGCAGTTCTGGACAGGGAGGGCGGTGGGAGACCCAGTACTTC
CDR3 protein: CASSSGQGGRWETQYF
D gene: -
clone size: few
V gene: TRBV28
J gene: TRBJ2-5

CDR3 DNA: TGTGCCAGCAGCTTAGCCCCAGGTACTGAAGCTTTCTTT
CDR3 protein: CASSLAPGTEAFF
D gene: -
clone size: -
V gene: TRBV7-7
J gene: TRBJ1-1

CDR3 DNA: TGTGCCAGCAGCCGGGTCGCCTACGAGCAGTACTTC
CDR3 protein: CASSRVAYEQYF
D gene: -
clone size: -
V gene: TRBV7-9
J gene: TRBJ2-7

CDR3 DNA: TGTGCCAGCAGTGGAACTTCAGGGTTTTATGGCTACACCTTC
CDR3 protein: CASSGTSGFYGYTF
D gene: -
clone size: -
V gene: TRBV27
J gene: TRBJ1-2

CDR3 DNA: TGTGCCAGCAGTCATCTTATTAGCGGGGTGGATACGCAGTATTTT
CDR3 protein: CASSHLISGVDTQYF
D gene: TRBD2
clone size: -
V gene: TRBV7-9
J gene: TRBJ2-3

CDR3 DNA: TGTGCCAGCAGCCAGGTGAGCGGAGCGAACAATGAGCAGTTCTTC
CDR3 protein: CASSQVSGANNEQFF
D gene: -
clone size: -
V gene: TRBV4-2
J gene: TRBJ2-1

CDR3 DNA: TGTGCCAGTAGTAAAGAAATCTACTACGAGCAGTACTTC
CDR3 protein: CASSKEIYYEQYF
D gene: -
clone size: few
V gene: TRBV19
J gene: TRBJ2-7

CDR3 DNA: TGTGCCAGCAGTTACGCCGGGACAGCGAACACTGAAGCTTTCTTT
CDR3 protein: CASSYAGTANTEAFF
D gene: TRBD1
clone size: -
V gene: TRBV28
J gene: TRBJ1-1

CDR3 DNA: TGTGCCAGCAGCCTCCTCGGGCAGGGGGGCTCTGGAAACACCATATATTTT
CDR3 protein: CASSLLGQGGSGNTIYF
D gene: TRBD1
clone size: once
V gene: TRBV7-2
J gene: TRBJ1-3

CDR3 DNA: TGTGCCAGCTCGGCAAACAGGAGGACTGAAGCTTTCTTT
CDR3 protein: CASSANRRTEAFF
D gene: -
clone size: -
V gene: TRBV18
J gene: TRBJ1-1

CDR3 DNA: TGTGCCAGCAGCCAAGCCAGAATCGAGACCCAGTACTTC
CDR3 protein: CASSQARIETQYF
D gene: -
clone size: -
V gene: TRBV14
J gene: TRBJ2-5

CDR3 DNA: TGTGCCAGCTCACCGACTTTCGACAGGGTATCCTACGAGCAGTACTTC
CDR3 protein: CASSPTFDRVSYEQYF
D gene: TRBD1
clone size: -
V gene: TRBV18
J gene: TRBJ2-7

CDR3 DNA: TGTGCCAGCAGCCCGGGACTAGCGGGAGGGCCGAGCACCGGGGAGCTGTTTTTT
CDR3 protein: CASSPGLAGGPSTGELFF
D gene: TRBD2
clone size: few
V gene: TRBV5-4
J gene: TRBJ2-2

CDR3 DNA: TGTGCCAGCAGCCAAGAAGCCGGGTGGAATGAGCAGTTCTTC
CDR3 protein: CASSQEAGWNEQFF
D gene: -
clone size: -
V gene: TRBV14
J gene: TRBJ2-1

CDR3 DNA: TGTGCCAGCAACGAGGGGGACCCATCCGAGCAGTACTTC
CDR3 protein: CASNEGDPSEQYF
D gene: -
clone size: -
V gene: TRBV14
J gene: TRBJ2-7

CDR3 DNA: TGTGCCAGCGGACATCGGGGACAATATGACGGGGAGCTGTTTTTT
CDR3 protein: CASGHRGQYDGELFF
D gene: -
clone size: -
V gene: TRBV19
J gene: TRBJ2-2

CDR3 DNA: TGCAGCGGGGTATTATCACCTCAAGAGACCCAGTACTTC
CDR3 protein: CSGVLSPQETQYF
D gene: -
clone size: few
V gene: TRBV29-1
J gene: TRBJ2-5

CDR3 DNA: TGTGCCAGCAGCGTCCAACAGGGAGATGGCTACACCTTC
CDR3 protein: CASSVQQGDGYTF
D gene: -
clone size: -
V gene: TRBV6-1
J gene: TRBJ1-2

CDR3 DNA: TGTGCCAGCAGCCCCGGGCAGGCTAACTATGGCTACACCTTC
CDR3 protein: CASSPGQANYGYTF
D gene: -
clone size: -
V gene: TRBV28
J gene: TRBJ1-2

CDR3 DNA: TGTGCCAGCAGTTTAGTCGGGGGCCAAGAGACCCAGTACTTC
CDR3 protein: CASSLVGGQETQYF
D gene: -
clone size: few
V gene: TRBV28
J gene: TRBJ2-5

CDR3 DNA: TGTGCCAGCAGTTTTAGTCGACAGAGAAATGAAAAACTGTTTTTT
CDR3 protein: CASSFSRQRNEKLFF
D gene: -
clone size: -
V gene: TRBV28
J gene: TRBJ1-4

CDR3 DNA: TGTGCCAGCAGCCTTAGCGGAGCTTACAATGAGCAGTTCTTC
CDR3 protein: CASSLSGAYNEQFF
D gene: -
clone size: few
V gene: TRBV11-3
J gene: TRBJ2-1

CDR3 DNA: TGTGCCAGCAGTTTATCCCCGGTCACCTTCTATGGCTACACCTTC
CDR3 protein: CASSLSPVTFYGYTF
D gene: -
clone size: -
V gene: TRBV28
J gene: TRBJ1-2

CDR3 DNA: TGTGCCACCAGCAGACTAGCGGGAGGGATGAATGAGCAGTTCTTC
CDR3 protein: CATSRLAGGMNEQFF
D gene: TRBD2
clone size: -
V gene: TRBV15
J gene: TRBJ2-1

CDR3 DNA: TGTGCCAGCATCTCTTTCACGGGAGCCTACGAGCAGTACTTC
CDR3 protein: CASISFTGAYEQYF
D gene: -
clone size: -
V gene: TRBV27
J gene: TRBJ2-7

CDR3 DNA: TGTGCCAGCAGTGGGCAACCGCCGGAGTATGGCTACACCTTC
CDR3 protein: CASSGQPPEYGYTF
D gene: -
clone size: few
V gene: TRBV28
J gene: TRBJ1-2

CDR3 DNA: TGCGCCAGCAGCCAAGGGGTCTCAGGGGGCTCCTACGAGCAGTACTTC
CDR3 protein: CASSQGVSGGSYEQYF
D gene: TRBD1
clone size: -
V gene: TRBV4-1
J gene: TRBJ2-7

CDR3 DNA: TGTGCCAGCAGCTTGGCCGTGCGACAGCCCCAGCATTTT
CDR3 protein: CASSLAVRQPQHF
D gene: -
clone size: -
V gene: TRBV5-5
J gene: TRBJ1-5

CDR3 DNA: TGTGCCAGCAGTCCGGGCAGCACAGATACGCAGTATTTT
CDR3 protein: CASSPGSTDTQYF
D gene: -
clone size: -
V gene: TRBV25-1
J gene: TRBJ2-3

CDR3 DNA: TGTGCCAGCAGCTATGAACAGGGAGGGTCTGAAGCTTTCTTT
CDR3 protein: CASSYEQGGSEAFF
D gene: -
clone size: -
V gene: TRBV7-8
J gene: TRBJ1-1

CDR3 DNA: TGTGCCTGGAGCCTGGGGGGAGAAGAGACCCAGTACTTC
CDR3 protein: CAWSLGGEETQYF
D gene: -
clone size: -
V gene: TRBV30
J gene: TRBJ2-5

CDR3 DNA: TGTGCCAGCAGCTTTACCAGGGTAGTGTTATACTTC
CDR3 protein: CASSFTRVVLYF
D gene: -
clone size: once
V gene: TRBV7-2
J gene: TRBJ2-5

CDR3 DNA: TGTGCCAGCAGCTCCCCGGGGGGGGGCCCGAGGAATGAGCAGTTCTTC
CDR3 protein: CASSSPGGGPRNEQFF
D gene: TRBD2
clone size: -
V gene: TRBV7-9
J gene: TRBJ2-1

CDR3 DNA: TGTGCCAGCAGTGAAGGGGGGGGCTTTAGGTACACTGAAGCTTTCTTT
CDR3 protein: CASSEGGGFRYTEAFF
D gene: -
clone size: many
V gene: TRBV6-1
J gene: TRBJ1-1